The clone carrying this TCR beta chain was picked up many times. Its antigen is currently unknown. The data were taken from a study of T cells after yellow fever vaccination. General study findings and limits: The study noted that FACS-sorted repertoires could contain abundant clonotypes contaminating from the bulk population. Post-booster repertoires contained most primary-vaccination clones again (around 96% CD4, over 70% CD8). The secondary response was weaker, and its peak arrived faster, on day 5 versus 15.

TCR cDNA, made by 5'RACE template switching, carried an added universal primer site and UMIs. TCRdb re-derived calls from the 5' RACE reads in MiXCR, one entry per CDR3 protein. Counted here are some 320,000 distinct CDR3 sequences, about 4.5% occurring once; the ten biggest clones make up 15% to 20%. CDR3 size: 15 residues. Germline CDR1 and CDR2: SGHTA and FQGNSA. V was trimmed by 5 bases and J by 4 bases, leaving 15 bases between them. This clonotype was sampled from a man in his late teens or twenties who received the YFV17D yellow fever vaccine. The sample in question was PBMCs, obtained 15 days after the yellow fever booster vaccination. The J gene is TRBJ1-3, the V gene TRBV7-2; TRBD1 might be the D (6 bases). The CDR3, as DNA: TGTGCCAGCAGCCCAACGACAGGCACCGGAAACACCATATATTTT. Translating it yields CASSPTTGTGNTIYF.